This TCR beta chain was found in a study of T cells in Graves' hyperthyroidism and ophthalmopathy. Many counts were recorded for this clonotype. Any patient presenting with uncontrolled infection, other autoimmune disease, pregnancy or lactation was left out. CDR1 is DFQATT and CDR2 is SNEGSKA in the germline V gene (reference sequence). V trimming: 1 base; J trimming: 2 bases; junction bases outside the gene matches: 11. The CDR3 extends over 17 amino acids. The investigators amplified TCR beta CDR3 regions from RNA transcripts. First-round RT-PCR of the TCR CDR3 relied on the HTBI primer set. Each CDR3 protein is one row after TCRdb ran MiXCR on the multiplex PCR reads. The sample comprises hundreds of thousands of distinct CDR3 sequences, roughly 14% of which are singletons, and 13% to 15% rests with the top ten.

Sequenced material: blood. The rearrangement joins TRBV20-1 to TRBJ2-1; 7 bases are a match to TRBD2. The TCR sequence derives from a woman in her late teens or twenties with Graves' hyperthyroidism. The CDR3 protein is CSARGFSLSGAYNEQFF. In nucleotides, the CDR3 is TGCAGTGCTAGAGGATTCTCCCTGAGCGGGGCCTACAATGAGCAGTTCTTC.